This record concerns one T cell receptor (beta chain) sequence. This sample was included in a study of blood T cell repertoires in COVID-19. V shed 3 bases and J shed 4 bases, with 7 bases lying between them. The germline V gene has CDR1 SGDLS and CDR2 YYNGEE. This CDR3 is built from 12 residues. Profiled with immunoSEQ multiplex PCR; TCRdb holds only in-frame clones, not every one. The table has under 200,000 clones, around 87% seen once. The source is a man in his forties or fifties with active or convalescent COVID-19. This chain links TRBV9 with TRBJ1-2; D gene ambiguous. The sequenced sample was peripheral blood. The chain's CDR3 is CASSAPSYGYTF. The CDR3 nucleotides are TGTGCCAGCAGCGCCCCCAGCTATGGCTACACCTTC. Drawing the rest from reference TRBV9 and TRBJ1-2, the complete variable domain is DSGVTQTPKHLITATGQRVTLRCSPRSGDLSVYWYQQSLDQGLQFLIQYYNGEERAKGNILERFSAQQFPDLHSELNLSSLELGDSALYFCASSAPSYGYTFGSGTRLTVV.